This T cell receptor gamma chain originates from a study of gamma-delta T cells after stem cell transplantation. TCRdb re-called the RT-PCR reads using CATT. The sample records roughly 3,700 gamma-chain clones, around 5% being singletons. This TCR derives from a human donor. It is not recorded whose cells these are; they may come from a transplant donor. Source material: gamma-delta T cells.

The CDR3 is CATWDLEVGKKLF. As DNA, the CDR3 is TGTGCCACCTGGGACTTAGAGGTCGGCAAGAAACTCTTT. The chain uses TRGV3 and TRGJ1 or TRGJ2. The V gene's germline CDR1 is VTNTFY and CDR2 YDVSTARD (reference sequence). The CDR3 loop spans 13 amino acids. V lost 3 bases and J lost 10; bases outside the gene matches: 12.